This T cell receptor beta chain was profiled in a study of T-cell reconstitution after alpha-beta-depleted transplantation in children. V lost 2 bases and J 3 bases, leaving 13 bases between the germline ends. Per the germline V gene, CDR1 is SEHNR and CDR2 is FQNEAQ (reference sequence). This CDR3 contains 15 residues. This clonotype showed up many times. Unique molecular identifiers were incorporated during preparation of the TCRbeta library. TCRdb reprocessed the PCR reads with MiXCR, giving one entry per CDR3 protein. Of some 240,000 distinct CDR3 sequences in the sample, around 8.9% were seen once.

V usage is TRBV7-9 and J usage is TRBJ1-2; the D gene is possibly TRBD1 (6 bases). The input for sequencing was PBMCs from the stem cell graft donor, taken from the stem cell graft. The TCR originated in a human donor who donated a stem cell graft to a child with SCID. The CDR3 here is CASSLPRTDHYGYTF. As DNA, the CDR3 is TGTGCCAGCAGCTTACCCCGGACAGATCACTATGGCTACACCTTC.